This T cell receptor (beta chain) appears in the sequencing data of a study of cytomegalovirus exposure and HLA in healthy donors. The PCR used 60 Vbeta and 13 Jbeta primers. This table comes from immunoSEQ multiplex PCR, and its TCRdb copy is limited to in-frame clones, with some not included. The table records approximately 150,000 clones, approximately 84% of them present only once. Of note for this clone: Its specificity is not known.

Findings of the study overall: Reports showed the classifier diagnosing cytomegalovirus status with high specificity and sensitivity. The study listed 164 cytomegalovirus-associated TCR beta chains.

Germline V CDR1 and CDR2: SGHVS, FNYEAQ. This CDR3 has 13 amino acids. The V gene end was trimmed by 3 bases and the J gene end by 5 bases; junction bases not matched to a gene: 2. The receptor's source is a man aged 25-45 years in good health and CMV-seropositive. The chain joins TRBV7-6 to TRBJ2-5, with 8 bases that match TRBD1. The sequenced material came from PBMCs. The CDR3 here is CASSLGQAETQYF. In DNA, the CDR3 is TGTGCCAGCAGCTTGGGACAGGCGGAGACCCAGTACTTC.